These T cell receptor beta chains were read from a single sample in a study of graft-versus-host responses after intestinal transplantation. What these receptors recognize is not known. Only in-frame clones appear in the TCRdb table, and some are missing; sequencing was by immunoSEQ multiplex PCR. The sample lists roughly 120,000 clones, roughly nine tenths occurring once. The specimen was unstimulated CD4+ T cells sorted from spleen or lymph node cells, collected before transplant. Every receptor here comes from a human donor who was the organ donor for an intestinal transplant. Each CDR3 is given with its conserved first and last residue. The order of the fields is CDR3 length, clone size, V gene, J gene, D gene, CDR3 DNA, CDR3 protein. A D gene is named only where the DNA matches it firmly. Where a row states a size, it is once, few, many or the class of an expanded clone; other rows omit it.

CDR3 length: 15; clone size: NA; V gene: TRBV27; J gene: TRBJ1-4; D gene: TRBD1; CDR3 DNA: TGTGCCAGCAGTTTGGTGACAGGGGCGGGCGGAAAACTGTTTTTT; CDR3 protein: CASSLVTGAGGKLFF
CDR3 length: 15; clone size: NA; V gene: TRBV7-6; J gene: TRBJ2-5; D gene: TRBD2; CDR3 DNA: TGTGCCAGCAGCTCGGGGCGGGAGGGTGTTGAGACCCAGTACTTC; CDR3 protein: CASSSGREGVETQYF
CDR3 length: 15; clone size: NA; V gene: TRBV6-5; J gene: TRBJ2-2; D gene: TRBD1; CDR3 DNA: TGTGCCAGCAGCAGGACAGGGAGAAACACCGGGGAGCTGTTTTTT; CDR3 protein: CASSRTGRNTGELFF
CDR3 length: 15; clone size: NA; V gene: TRBV27; J gene: TRBJ1-2; D gene: TRBD1; CDR3 DNA: TGTGCCAGCAAGATGGGACAGGGGGCGGGCTATGGCTACACCTTC; CDR3 protein: CASKMGQGAGYGYTF
CDR3 length: 14; clone size: NA; V gene: TRBV9; J gene: TRBJ2-3; D gene: NA; CDR3 DNA: TGTGCCAGCAGCGTAGTCCCTAGCACAGATACGCAGTATTTT; CDR3 protein: CASSVVPSTDTQYF
CDR3 length: 18; clone size: NA; V gene: TRBV4-1; J gene: TRBJ2-1; D gene: TRBD1; CDR3 DNA: TGCGCCAGCAGCCAAGATCTAACCGGGACAGGCTCCTACAATGAGCAGTTCTTC; CDR3 protein: CASSQDLTGTGSYNEQFF
CDR3 length: 15; clone size: NA; V gene: TRBV6-5; J gene: TRBJ1-4; D gene: NA; CDR3 DNA: TGTGCCAGCAGTTACGGGCAGGGAGGTAATGAAAAACTGTTTTTT; CDR3 protein: CASSYGQGGNEKLFF
CDR3 length: 13; clone size: once; V gene: TRBV6-4; J gene: TRBJ1-3; D gene: TRBD1; CDR3 DNA: TGTGCCAGCAGGAGGACAGGCGGAAACACCATATATTTT; CDR3 protein: CASRRTGGNTIYF
CDR3 length: 15; clone size: NA; V gene: TRBV5-4; J gene: TRBJ2-7; D gene: TRBD2; CDR3 DNA: TGTGCCAGCAGCTTGGGGTCGGGAGGGCTCTACGAGCAGTACTTC; CDR3 protein: CASSLGSGGLYEQYF
CDR3 length: 14; clone size: NA; V gene: TRBV5-4; J gene: TRBJ2-7; D gene: TRBD2; CDR3 DNA: TGTGCCAGCAGCTTCGCAGGGAGGGCGTACGAGCAGTACTTC; CDR3 protein: CASSFAGRAYEQYF
CDR3 length: 13; clone size: NA; V gene: TRBV29-1; J gene: TRBJ2-3; D gene: NA; CDR3 DNA: TGCAGCGTTGAAGCTTCGGCTAGCAATACGCAGTATTTT; CDR3 protein: CSVEASASNTQYF
CDR3 length: 14; clone size: NA; V gene: TRBV7-8; J gene: TRBJ1-5; D gene: NA; CDR3 DNA: TGTGCCAGCAGCTTAGTCGGGGCTGGACAGCCCCAGCATTTT; CDR3 protein: CASSLVGAGQPQHF
CDR3 length: 14; clone size: NA; V gene: TRBV27; J gene: TRBJ2-2; D gene: NA; CDR3 DNA: TGTGCCAGCAGTTTATCGGCCTTCACCGGGGAGCTGTTTTTT; CDR3 protein: CASSLSAFTGELFF
CDR3 length: 14; clone size: few; V gene: TRBV18; J gene: TRBJ1-3; D gene: NA; CDR3 DNA: TGTGCCAGCTCACCGGGTACAGCCGGAAACACCATATATTTT; CDR3 protein: CASSPGTAGNTIYF
CDR3 length: 18; clone size: NA; V gene: TRBV5-4; J gene: TRBJ2-1; D gene: TRBD2; CDR3 DNA: TGTGCCAGCAGTCTCGGGCTAGCGGGAGGGCTTTCCTACAATGAGCAGTTCTTC; CDR3 protein: CASSLGLAGGLSYNEQFF
CDR3 length: 11; clone size: NA; V gene: TRBV20-1; J gene: TRBJ2-5; D gene: NA; CDR3 DNA: TGCAGTGCTGGGGGGAGAGAGACCCAGTACTTC; CDR3 protein: CSAGGRETQYF
CDR3 length: 11; clone size: few; V gene: TRBV20-1; J gene: TRBJ2-7; D gene: NA; CDR3 DNA: TGCAGTGCCACAGGGATCTACGAGCAGTACTTC; CDR3 protein: CSATGIYEQYF
CDR3 length: 15; clone size: NA; V gene: TRBV5-1; J gene: TRBJ2-1; D gene: NA; CDR3 DNA: TGCGCCAGCAGCTTGGAGCCGGGCAACTACAATGAGCAGTTCTTC; CDR3 protein: CASSLEPGNYNEQFF
CDR3 length: 14; clone size: NA; V gene: TRBV28; J gene: TRBJ1-2; D gene: NA; CDR3 DNA: TGTGCCAGCAGTTCAAGACGGACGGACTATGGCTACACCTTC; CDR3 protein: CASSSRRTDYGYTF
CDR3 length: 10; clone size: NA; V gene: TRBV20-1; J gene: TRBJ2-3; D gene: NA; CDR3 DNA: TGCAGTGCTAGAGCAGATACGCAGTATTTT; CDR3 protein: CSARADTQYF
CDR3 length: 12; clone size: NA; V gene: TRBV6-1; J gene: TRBJ1-2; D gene: NA; CDR3 DNA: TGTGCCAGCACCCCAGGGGAGTATGGCTACACCTTC; CDR3 protein: CASTPGEYGYTF
CDR3 length: 14; clone size: NA; V gene: TRBV5-4; J gene: TRBJ1-1; D gene: NA; CDR3 DNA: TGTGCCAGCAGCCTAGGAGGATGGAACACTGAAGCTTTCTTT; CDR3 protein: CASSLGGWNTEAFF
CDR3 length: 13; clone size: NA; V gene: TRBV5-1; J gene: TRBJ2-7; D gene: NA; CDR3 DNA: TGCGCCAGCAGCTTGGCCCCAGGCTACGAGCAGTACTTC; CDR3 protein: CASSLAPGYEQYF
CDR3 length: 14; clone size: few; V gene: TRBV28; J gene: TRBJ1-1; D gene: NA; CDR3 DNA: TGTGCCAGCAGTTTCCGGGGCATGAACACTGAAGCTTTCTTT; CDR3 protein: CASSFRGMNTEAFF